This TCR beta chain was observed in a study of STAT5B mutations in CD4+ large granular lymphocyte leukemia. General study results and limits: Main leukemic clonotypes were patient-specific, but 20% to 25% appeared at low frequency elsewhere. 8/27 top patient clones versus 2/35 control clones were TRBV06-family.

The CDR3 totals 13 residues. CDR1 is SQVTM, CDR2 ANQGSEA, per germline. V was pared by 7 bases and J by 1 base, with 6 bases of the junction left unmatched. As handled by the study authors: Productive clonotypes were detectable down to 2.59 x 10-5 frequency. The data were produced by immunoSEQ multiplex PCR, yet TCRdb's version contains in-frame clones alone and is incomplete. That table is the source of V, J and clone size, and D and trimming were worked out from the DNA. The top ten hold 0.35% to 0.4% of the sample, which has around 47,000 clones, roughly four fifths seen once. This clone has just one count. Its target is unknown.

The TCR originated in a human donor in good health. The V gene is TRBV29-1, the J gene TRBJ1-2; 7 nucleotides line up with TRBD1. Sequencing was carried out using CD4+ T cells from blood buffy coats. The CDR3: CSGGTASNYGYTF. The CDR3 coding sequence is TGCAGCGGTGGGACAGCCAGTAACTATGGCTACACCTTC.